One TCR beta chain is described in this entry. Its specificity is not known. CDR1 and CDR2 (germline): SGHRS, YFSETQ. The CDR3 runs 14 residues. V was trimmed by 0 bases and J by 1 base, leaving 8 bases between them. The sample belongs to a study of shared clonotypes between healthy human individuals. Study in general: Each donor's CD4 naive and CD4 memory cells filled three plates apiece, CD8 naive two, and CD8 memory one. Whole-study results and caveats: It was anticipated that sequencing depth would influence how many clonotypes donors shared. The study found about 5% of naive CD4 clonotypes shared across a few donors. Sampling covered nothing but blood. Tissue TCR repertoires likely differ from those found in blood.

Assay: immunoSEQ multiplex PCR; the TCRdb copy retains only in-frame clones and omits some. The sample records hundreds of thousands of clones, 74% being singletons. Sequenced material: memory CD4+ T cells sorted from blood. Subset given: CD45RA-negative fraction. V gene TRBV5-1 combines with J gene TRBJ2-7, with TRBD2 as a possible D gene (5 bases). The sequence was obtained from a man aged 30 to 39 in good health. The CDR3 protein is CASSLAGVSYEQYF. DNA for the CDR3: TGCGCCAGCAGCTTGGCCGGGGTGTCCTACGAGCAGTACTTC. Complete variable domain (other parts from reference TRBV5-1 and TRBJ2-7): KAGVTQTPRYLIKTRGQQVTLSCSPISGHRSVSWYQQTPGQGLQFLFEYFSETQRNKGNFPGRFSGRQFSNSRSEMNVSTLELGDSALYLCASSLAGVSYEQYFGPGTRLTVT.